The present T cell receptor beta chain was sequenced within a study of cytomegalovirus exposure and HLA in healthy donors. Study results and caveats: Earlier results showed most TCR beta V segments being productive about 87% or about 30% of the time. Across donors, presence/absence analyses took sequencing depth to be roughly uniform.

Use of 60 Vbeta and 13 Jbeta primers characterized the PCR. The assay was immunoSEQ multiplex PCR, and TCRdb's table has in-frame clones only and misses some. The table shows 160,000 or so clones, with approximately 80% occurring only once. Details on this clone: Its target is not known.

Germline V gene sequence: CDR1 SGHTA, CDR2 FQGNSA. V was shortened by 5 bases and J by 3 bases, with 11 bases between the two germline ends. This CDR3 has 13 amino acids. The chain combines TRBV7-2 with TRBJ2-7; a weak D match, TRBD1 (6 bases). Material: PBMCs. The sequence was collected from a man aged 25 to 40 in good health and CMV-seronegative. The CDR3 sequence is CASSAGQRYEQYF. As DNA, the CDR3 is TGTGCCAGCAGCGCCGGACAGCGCTACGAGCAGTACTTC.